The sequence of this T cell receptor beta chain was determined in a study of CD4 and CD8 cells across lung adenocarcinoma regions. TCRdb recomputed calls from the PCR reads with MiXCR, one row per CDR3 protein. The sample lists some 16,000 distinct CDR3 sequences; around 52% were seen once. Looked up from germline, CDR1 is SGHTA and CDR2 is FQGNSA. The CDR3 contains 16 residues. V was pared by 3 bases and J by 2 bases, with 9 bases of the junction left unmatched. Localized lung adenocarcinoma, a non-small cell lung cancer, affected the donors. The sample was CD8+ T cells from the center of a lung tumor. This clonotype was sampled from a female donor with lung adenocarcinoma. The CD4 and CD8 labels of this study may be unreliable. This rearrangement joins TRBV7-2 to TRBJ2-5, with 7 bases fitting TRBD1. The CDR3 spells CASSFSGTERQETQYF. The DNA of the CDR3 is TGTGCCAGCAGCTTTTCCGGGACAGAACGTCAAGAGACCCAGTACTTC. The full variable domain, completed using reference TRBV7-2 and TRBJ2-5, is GAGVSQSPSNKVTEKGKDVELRCDPISGHTALYWYRQSLGQGLEFLIYFQGNSAPDKSGLPSDRFSAERTGGSVSTLTIQRTQQEDSAVYLCASSFSGTERQETQYFGPGTRLLVL.